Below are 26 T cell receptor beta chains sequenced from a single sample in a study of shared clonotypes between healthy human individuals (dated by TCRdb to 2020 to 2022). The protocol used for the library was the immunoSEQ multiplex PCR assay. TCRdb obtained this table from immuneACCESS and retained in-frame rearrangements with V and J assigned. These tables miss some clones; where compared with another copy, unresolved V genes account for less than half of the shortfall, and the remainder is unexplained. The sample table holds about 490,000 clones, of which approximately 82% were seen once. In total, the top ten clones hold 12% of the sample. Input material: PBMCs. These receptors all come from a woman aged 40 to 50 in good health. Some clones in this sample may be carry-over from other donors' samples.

CDR3 nucleotide sequence: TGTGCCAGCTTAACAGGGGGAGGTCGAGATGGCTACACCTTC. Amino acid sequence: CASLTGGGRDGYTF. The genes are TRBV28 and TRBJ1-2, with 8 bases aligning to TRBD1. Germline values: CDR1 MDHEN, CDR2 SYDVKM. CDR3 size: 14 residues. Trimming took 8 bases from V and 6 from J; bases not matched to a gene: 11.

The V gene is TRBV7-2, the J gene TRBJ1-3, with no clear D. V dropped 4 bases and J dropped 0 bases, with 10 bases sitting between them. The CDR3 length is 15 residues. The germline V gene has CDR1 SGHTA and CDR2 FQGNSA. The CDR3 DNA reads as TGTGCCAGCAGCTCTGAAATCAGCTCTGGAAACACCATATATTTT. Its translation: CASSSEISSGNTIYF. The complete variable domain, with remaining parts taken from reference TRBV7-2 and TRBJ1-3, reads GAGVSQSPSNKVTEKGKDVELRCDPISGHTALYWYRQSLGQGLEFLIYFQGNSAPDKSGLPSDRFSAERTGGSVSTLTIQRTQQEDSAVYLCASSSEISSGNTIYFGEGSWLTVV.

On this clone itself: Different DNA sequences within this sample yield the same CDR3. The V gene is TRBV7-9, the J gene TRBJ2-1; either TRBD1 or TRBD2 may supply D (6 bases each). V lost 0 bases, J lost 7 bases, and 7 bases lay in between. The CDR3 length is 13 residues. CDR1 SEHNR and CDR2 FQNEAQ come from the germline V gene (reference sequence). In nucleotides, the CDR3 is TGTGCCAGCAGCTTAGCAGGGGGGAATGAGCAGTTCTTC. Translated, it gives CASSLAGGNEQFF.

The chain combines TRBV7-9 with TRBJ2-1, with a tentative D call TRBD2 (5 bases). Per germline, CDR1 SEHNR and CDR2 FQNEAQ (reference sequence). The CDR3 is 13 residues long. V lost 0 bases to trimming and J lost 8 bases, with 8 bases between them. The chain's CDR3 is CASSLAGSDEQFF. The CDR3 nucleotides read TGTGCCAGCAGCTTAGCAGGGAGCGATGAGCAGTTCTTC.

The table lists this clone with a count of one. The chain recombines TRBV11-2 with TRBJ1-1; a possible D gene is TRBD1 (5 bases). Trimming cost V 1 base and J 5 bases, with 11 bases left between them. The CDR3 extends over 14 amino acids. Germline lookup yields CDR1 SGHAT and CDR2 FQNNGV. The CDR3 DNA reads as TGTGCCAGCAGCTTAGTTCAGGGTCTAACTGAAGCTTTCTTT. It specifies CASSLVQGLTEAFF.

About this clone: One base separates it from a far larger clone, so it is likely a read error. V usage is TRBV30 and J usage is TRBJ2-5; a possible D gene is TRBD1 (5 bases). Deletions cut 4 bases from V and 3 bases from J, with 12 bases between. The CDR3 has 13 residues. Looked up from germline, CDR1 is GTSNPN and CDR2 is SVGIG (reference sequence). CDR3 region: CAWTRTRKETQYF. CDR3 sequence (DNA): TGTGCCTGGACCCGGACAAGGAAAGAGACCCAGTACTTC.

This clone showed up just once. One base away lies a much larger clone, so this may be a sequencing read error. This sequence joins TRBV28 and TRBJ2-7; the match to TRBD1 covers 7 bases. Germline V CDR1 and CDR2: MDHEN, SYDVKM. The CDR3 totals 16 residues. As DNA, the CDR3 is TGTGCCAGCAGTGCTATACTCGACAGGGTTCCCTACGGGCAGTACTTC. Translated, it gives CASSAILDRVPYGQYF.

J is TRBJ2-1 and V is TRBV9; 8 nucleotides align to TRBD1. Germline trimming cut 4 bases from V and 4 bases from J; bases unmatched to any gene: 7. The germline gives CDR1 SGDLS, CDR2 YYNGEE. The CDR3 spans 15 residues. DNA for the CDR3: TGTGCCAGCAGCCCCCGGACAGGGACATACAATGAGCAGTTCTTC. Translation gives CASSPRTGTYNEQFF.

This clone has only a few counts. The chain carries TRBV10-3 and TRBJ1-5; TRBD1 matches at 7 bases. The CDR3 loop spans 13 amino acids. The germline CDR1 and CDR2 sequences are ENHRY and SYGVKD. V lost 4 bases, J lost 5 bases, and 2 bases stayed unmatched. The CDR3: CAISGDSDQPQHF. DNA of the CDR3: TGTGCCATCAGTGGGGACAGCGATCAGCCCCAGCATTTT.

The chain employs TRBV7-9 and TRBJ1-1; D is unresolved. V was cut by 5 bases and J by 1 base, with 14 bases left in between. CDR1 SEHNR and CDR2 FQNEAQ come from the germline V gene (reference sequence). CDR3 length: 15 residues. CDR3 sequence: CASSQTTLTNTEAFF. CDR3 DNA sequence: TGTGCCAGCAGCCAGACGACTTTAACGAACACTGAAGCTTTCTTT.

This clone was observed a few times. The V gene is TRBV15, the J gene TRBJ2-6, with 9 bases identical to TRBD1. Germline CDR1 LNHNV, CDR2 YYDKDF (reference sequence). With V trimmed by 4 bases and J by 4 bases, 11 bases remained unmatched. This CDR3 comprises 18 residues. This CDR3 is CATSTGTGFPSGANVLTF. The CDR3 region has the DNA TGTGCCACCAGCACCGGGACAGGGTTCCCTTCCGGGGCCAACGTCCTGACTTTC.

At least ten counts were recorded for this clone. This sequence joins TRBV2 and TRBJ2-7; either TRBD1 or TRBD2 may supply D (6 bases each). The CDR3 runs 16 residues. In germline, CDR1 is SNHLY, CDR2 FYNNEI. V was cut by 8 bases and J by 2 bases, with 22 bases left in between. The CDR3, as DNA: TGTGCCAGCGGCCAGGACGGGGGTAGGGGGGCCTACGAGCAGTACTTC. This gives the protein CASGQDGGRGAYEQYF.

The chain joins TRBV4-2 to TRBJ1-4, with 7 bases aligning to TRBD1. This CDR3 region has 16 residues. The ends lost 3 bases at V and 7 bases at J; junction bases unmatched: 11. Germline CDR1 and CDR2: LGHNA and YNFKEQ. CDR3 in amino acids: CASSHRSTGFGEKLFF. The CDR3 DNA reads TGTGCCAGCAGCCACCGCTCGACAGGGTTTGGTGAAAAACTGTTTTTT.

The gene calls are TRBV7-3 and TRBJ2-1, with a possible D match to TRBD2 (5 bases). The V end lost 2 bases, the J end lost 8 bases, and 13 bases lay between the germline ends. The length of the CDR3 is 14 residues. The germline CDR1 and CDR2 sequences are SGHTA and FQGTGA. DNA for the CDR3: TGTGCCAGCAGCTTAGGTCTAGCTGGCGATGAGCAGTTCTTC. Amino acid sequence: CASSLGLAGDEQFF.

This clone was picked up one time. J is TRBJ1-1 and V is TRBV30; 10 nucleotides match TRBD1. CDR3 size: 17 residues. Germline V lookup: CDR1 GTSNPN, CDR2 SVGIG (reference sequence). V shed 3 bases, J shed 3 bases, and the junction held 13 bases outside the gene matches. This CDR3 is CAWRPTGTGVRDTEAFF. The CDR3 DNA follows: TGTGCCTGGAGGCCAACCGGGACAGGGGTACGGGACACTGAAGCTTTCTTT.

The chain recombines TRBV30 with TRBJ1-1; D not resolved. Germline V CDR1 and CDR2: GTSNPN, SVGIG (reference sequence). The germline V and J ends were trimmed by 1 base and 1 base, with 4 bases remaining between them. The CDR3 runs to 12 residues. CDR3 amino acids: CAWSGRNTEAFF. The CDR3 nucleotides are TGTGCCTGGAGTGGACGGAACACTGAAGCTTTCTTT.

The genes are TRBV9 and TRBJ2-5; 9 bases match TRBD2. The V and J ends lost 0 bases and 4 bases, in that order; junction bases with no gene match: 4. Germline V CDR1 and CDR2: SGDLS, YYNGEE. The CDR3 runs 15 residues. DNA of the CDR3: TGTGCCAGCAGCGTAGGTGCGGGAGGGACAGAGACCCAGTACTTC. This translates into CASSVGAGGTETQYF.

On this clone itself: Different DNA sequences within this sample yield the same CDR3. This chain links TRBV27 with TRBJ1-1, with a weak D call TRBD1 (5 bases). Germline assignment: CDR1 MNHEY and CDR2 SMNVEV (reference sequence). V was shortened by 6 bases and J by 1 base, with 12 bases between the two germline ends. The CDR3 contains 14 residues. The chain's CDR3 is CASSLAGANTEAFF. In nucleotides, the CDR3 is TGTGCCAGCAGCCTTGCCGGGGCGAACACTGAAGCTTTCTTT.

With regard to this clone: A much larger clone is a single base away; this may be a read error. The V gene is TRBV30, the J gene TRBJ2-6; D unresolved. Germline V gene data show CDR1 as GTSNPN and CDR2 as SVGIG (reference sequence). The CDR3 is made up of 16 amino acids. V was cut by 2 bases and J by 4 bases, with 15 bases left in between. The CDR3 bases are TGTGCCTGGAGTCGCATCGGGTCCGCCGGGGCCAACGTCCTGACTTTC. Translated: CAWSRIGSAGANVLTF.

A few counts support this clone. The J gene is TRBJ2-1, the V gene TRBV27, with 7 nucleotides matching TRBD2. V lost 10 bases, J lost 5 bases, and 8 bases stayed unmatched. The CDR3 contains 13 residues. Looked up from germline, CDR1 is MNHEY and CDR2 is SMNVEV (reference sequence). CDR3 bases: TGTGCCACCAGAGGGCTAGCGGACAATGAGCAGTTCTTC. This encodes CATRGLADNEQFF.

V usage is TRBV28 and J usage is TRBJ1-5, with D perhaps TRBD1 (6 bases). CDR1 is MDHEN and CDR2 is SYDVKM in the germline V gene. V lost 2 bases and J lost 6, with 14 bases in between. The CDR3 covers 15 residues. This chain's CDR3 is CASSLPHTGFQPQHF. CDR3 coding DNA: TGTGCCAGCAGTTTACCCCACACAGGGTTTCAGCCCCAGCATTTT.

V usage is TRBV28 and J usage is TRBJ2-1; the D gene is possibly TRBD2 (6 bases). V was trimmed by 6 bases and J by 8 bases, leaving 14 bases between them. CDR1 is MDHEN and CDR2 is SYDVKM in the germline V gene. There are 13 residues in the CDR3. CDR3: CASRPRRADEQFF. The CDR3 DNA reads TGTGCCAGCAGGCCGCGGAGGGCGGATGAGCAGTTCTTC. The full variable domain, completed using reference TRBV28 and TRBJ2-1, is DVKVTQSSRYLVKRTGEKVFLECVQDMDHENMFWYRQDPGLGLRLIYFSYDVKMKEKGDIPEGYSVSREKKERFSLILESASTNQTSMYLCASRPRRADEQFFGPGTRLTVL.

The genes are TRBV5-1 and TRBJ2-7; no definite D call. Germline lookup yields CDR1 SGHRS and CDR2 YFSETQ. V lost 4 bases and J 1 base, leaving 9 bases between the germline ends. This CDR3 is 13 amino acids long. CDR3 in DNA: TGCGCCAGCAGCCCCGCCATTTCCTACGAGCAGTACTTC. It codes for CASSPAISYEQYF.

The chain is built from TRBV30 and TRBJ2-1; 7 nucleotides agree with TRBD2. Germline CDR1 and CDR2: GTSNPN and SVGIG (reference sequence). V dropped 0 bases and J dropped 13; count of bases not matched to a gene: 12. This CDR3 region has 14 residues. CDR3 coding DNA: TGTGCCTGGAGTGTCGACCCGACTAGCAGGAAACAGTTCTTC. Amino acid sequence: CAWSVDPTSRKQFF.

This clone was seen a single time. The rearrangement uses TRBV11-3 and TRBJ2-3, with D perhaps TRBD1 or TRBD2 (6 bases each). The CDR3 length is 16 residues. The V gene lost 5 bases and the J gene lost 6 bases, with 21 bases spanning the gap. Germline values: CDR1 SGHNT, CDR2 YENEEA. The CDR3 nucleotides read TGTGCCAGCAGCCAAACGACAGGCGCTGGAGGGGATACGCAGTATTTT. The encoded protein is CASSQTTGAGGDTQYF.

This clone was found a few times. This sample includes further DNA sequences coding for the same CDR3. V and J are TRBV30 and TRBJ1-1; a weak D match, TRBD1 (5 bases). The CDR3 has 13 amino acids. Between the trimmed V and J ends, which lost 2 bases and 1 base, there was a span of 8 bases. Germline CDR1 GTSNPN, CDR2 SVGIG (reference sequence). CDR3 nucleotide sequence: TGTGCCTGGAGTCGGGGACCGAACACTGAAGCTTTCTTT. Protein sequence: CAWSRGPNTEAFF.